These 9 T cell receptor beta chains were all obtained from the same sample, sequenced in a study of cytomegalovirus exposure and HLA in healthy donors. The PCR was carried out with 60 Vbeta primers and 13 Jbeta primers. Sequencing used immunoSEQ multiplex PCR; TCRdb keeps in-frame clones, though not all of them. The table records 120,000 or so clones, around 69% of them present only once. The sample consisted of PBMCs. These receptors were obtained from a woman aged 35 to 49 in good health and CMV-seropositive.

The chain combines TRBV4-1 with TRBJ2-1; possibly TRBD2 for D (6 bases). This CDR3 is 17 amino acids long. Germline V gene sequence: CDR1 MGHRA, CDR2 YSYEKL. V lost 1 base and J 7 bases, leaving 20 bases between the germline ends. CDR3: CASSQVDMGLFSNEQFF. The CDR3 DNA is TGCGCCAGCAGCCAAGTCGATATGGGACTTTTTTCGAATGAGCAGTTCTTC.

The chain combines TRBV7-6 with TRBJ1-6, with unresolved D. CDR3 length: 13 residues. The V end was cut by 1 base, the J end by 9 bases, with 7 bases between. Germline V CDR1 and CDR2: SGHVS, FNYEAQ. Here the CDR3 DNA reads TGTGCCAGCAGCTTAGACAGCGGTTCACCCCTCCACTTT. It specifies CASSLDSGSPLHF.

The genes are TRBV9 and TRBJ1-2; D remains unclear. CDR1 SGDLS and CDR2 YYNGEE come from the germline V gene. Trimming cost V 1 base and J 0 bases, with 10 bases left between them. The CDR3 loop spans 15 amino acids. CDR3 DNA: TGTGCCAGCAGCGTAAGAGGAGGACCTAACTATGGCTACACCTTC. Its protein is CASSVRGGPNYGYTF.

A note on this clone: Other DNA variants within this sample encode the same CDR3. The gene calls are TRBV5-1 and TRBJ2-5; maybe TRBD1 (5 bases). The CDR3 length is 14 residues. Germline V gene data show CDR1 as SGHRS and CDR2 as YFSETQ. V lost 4 bases, J lost 1 base, and 11 bases lay in between. Here the CDR3 DNA reads TGCGCCAGCAGCGTGGGGCAGGGCCAAGAGACCCAGTACTTC. This encodes CASSVGQGQETQYF.

The chain links TRBV15 to TRBJ2-5; D not certain. Germline CDR1 reads LNHNV; CDR2 reads YYDKDF (reference sequence). V lost 2 bases and J 4 bases, leaving 14 bases between the germline ends. The CDR3 runs to 15 residues. The CDR3 protein is CATSRLRGSGETQYF. CDR3 sequence (DNA): TGTGCCACCAGCAGACTGCGAGGATCGGGAGAGACCCAGTACTTC.

The V gene is TRBV5-8, the J gene TRBJ1-1, with D perhaps matching TRBD1 (5 bases). The CDR3 is made up of 15 amino acids. Germline assignment: CDR1 SGHTS and CDR2 YDEGEE. V lost 3 bases and J lost 4, with 16 bases in between. CDR3 loop: CASSSVQGITTEAFF. DNA of the CDR3: TGTGCCAGCAGCTCTGTGCAGGGAATAACCACTGAAGCTTTCTTT.

The chain links TRBV2 to TRBJ1-2; possibly TRBD1 for D (6 bases). Germline CDR1 is SNHLY and CDR2 is FYNNEI. The V and J ends lost 6 bases and 8 bases respectively, with 16 bases between them. The CDR3 contains 13 residues. Here the CDR3 DNA reads TGTGCCAGCAGCGAAAGGGGGGGGGAGGGCTACACCTTC. It codes for CASSERGGEGYTF.

Of note for this clone: The junction departs from the called germline gene at one end, perhaps through a read error. The rearrangement joins TRBV7-7 to TRBJ2-3; 10 nucleotides align to TRBD2. The CDR3 runs to 16 residues. Per germline, CDR1 SSHAT and CDR2 FNYEAQ (reference sequence). In DNA, the CDR3 is TGTGCTAGCAGCCCCCGACTAGCGGGTAGCACAGATACGCAGTATTTT. Translated: CASSPRLAGSTDTQYF.

CDR3 amino acids: CASSPTSGQGRGDTEAFF. The DNA for the CDR3 is TGCGCCAGCAGCCCGACCTCTGGACAGGGCCGGGGGGACACTGAAGCTTTCTTT. V and J are TRBV4-1 and TRBJ1-1, with 8 nucleotides matching TRBD1. CDR3 size: 18 residues. V gave up 4 bases and J gave up 3 bases; unmatched junction bases: 16. The germline CDR1 and CDR2 sequences are MGHRA and YSYEKL.